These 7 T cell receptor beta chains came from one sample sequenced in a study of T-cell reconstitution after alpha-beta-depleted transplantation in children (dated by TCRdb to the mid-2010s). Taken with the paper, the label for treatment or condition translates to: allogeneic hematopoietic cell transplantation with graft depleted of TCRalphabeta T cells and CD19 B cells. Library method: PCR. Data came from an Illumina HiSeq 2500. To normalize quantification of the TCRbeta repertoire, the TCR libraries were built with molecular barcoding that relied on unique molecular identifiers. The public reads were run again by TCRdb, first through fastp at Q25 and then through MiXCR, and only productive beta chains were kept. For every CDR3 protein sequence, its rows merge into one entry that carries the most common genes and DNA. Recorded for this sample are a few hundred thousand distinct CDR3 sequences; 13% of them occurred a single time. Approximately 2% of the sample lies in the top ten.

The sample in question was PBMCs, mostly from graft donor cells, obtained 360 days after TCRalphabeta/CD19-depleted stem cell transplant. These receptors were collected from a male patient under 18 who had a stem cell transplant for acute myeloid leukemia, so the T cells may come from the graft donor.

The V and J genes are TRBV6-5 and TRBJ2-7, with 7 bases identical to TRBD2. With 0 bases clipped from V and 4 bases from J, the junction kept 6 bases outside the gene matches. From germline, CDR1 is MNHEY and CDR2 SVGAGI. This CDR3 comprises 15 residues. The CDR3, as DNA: TGTGCCAGCAGTTACTCGCGGGGGTTAGGTTACGAGCAGTACTTC. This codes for CASSYSRGLGYEQYF.

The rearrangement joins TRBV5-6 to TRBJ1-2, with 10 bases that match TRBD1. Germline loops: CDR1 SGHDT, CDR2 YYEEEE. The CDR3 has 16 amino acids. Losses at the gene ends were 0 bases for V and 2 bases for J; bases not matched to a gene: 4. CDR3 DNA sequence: TGTGCCAGCAGCTTGGCCCCGGGACAGGGGAACTATGGCTACACCTTC. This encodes CASSLAPGQGNYGYTF.

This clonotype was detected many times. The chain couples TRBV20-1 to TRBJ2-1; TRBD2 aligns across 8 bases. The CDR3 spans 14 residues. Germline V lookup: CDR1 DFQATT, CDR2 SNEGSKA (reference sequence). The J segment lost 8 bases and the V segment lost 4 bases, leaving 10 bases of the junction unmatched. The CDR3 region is CSATLRLATHEQFF. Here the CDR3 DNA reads TGCAGTGCTACTTTGCGACTAGCGACACATGAGCAGTTCTTC.

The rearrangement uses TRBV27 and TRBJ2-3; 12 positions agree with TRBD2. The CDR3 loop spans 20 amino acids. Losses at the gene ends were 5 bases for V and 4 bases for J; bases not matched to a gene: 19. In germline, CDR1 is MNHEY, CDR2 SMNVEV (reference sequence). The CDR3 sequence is CASSPYPPTSGRTAADTQYF. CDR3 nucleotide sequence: TGTGCCAGCAGTCCGTATCCCCCCACTAGCGGGAGGACGGCCGCAGATACGCAGTATTTT.

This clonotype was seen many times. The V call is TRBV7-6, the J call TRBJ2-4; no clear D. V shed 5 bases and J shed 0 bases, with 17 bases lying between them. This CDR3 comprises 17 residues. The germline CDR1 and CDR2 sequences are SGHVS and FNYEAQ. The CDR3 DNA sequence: TGTGCCAGCAGCCCGAATACAGTATTATTAGCCAAAAACATTCAGTACTTC. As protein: CASSPNTVLLAKNIQYF.

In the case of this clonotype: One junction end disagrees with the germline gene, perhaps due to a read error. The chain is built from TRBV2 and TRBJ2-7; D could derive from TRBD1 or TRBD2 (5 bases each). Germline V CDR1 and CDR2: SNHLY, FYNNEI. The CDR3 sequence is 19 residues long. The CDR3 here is CACSLVGWGRSARSYEQYF. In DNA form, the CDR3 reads TGTGCCTGCAGTTTAGTGGGGTGGGGACGTTCCGCGCGGTCCTACGAGCAGTACTTC.

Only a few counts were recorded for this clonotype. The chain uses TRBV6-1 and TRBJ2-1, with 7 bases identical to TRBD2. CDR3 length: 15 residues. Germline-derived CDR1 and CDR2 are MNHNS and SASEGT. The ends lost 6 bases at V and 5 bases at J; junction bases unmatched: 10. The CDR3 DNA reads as TGTGCCAGCAGGGCCAGCGTGGGAGGGAACAATGAGCAGTTCTTC. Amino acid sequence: CASRASVGGNNEQFF.